Listed below are T cell receptor beta chains from one sample, sequenced in a study of blood T cell repertoires in COVID-19. Assay used: immunoSEQ multiplex PCR; TCRdb lists only in-frame clones, some missing. The table lists under 300,000 clones, 86% of them singletons, with around 3% in the top ten. The specimen sequenced was peripheral blood. Every receptor here comes from a woman in her twenties or thirties with active or convalescent COVID-19. Both conserved end residues are part of each CDR3. A D gene is named only where the DNA matches it firmly. Clone size, where shown, is once, few, many, or a class for clones that have expanded.

j_call: TRBJ1-2
clone_size: .
v_call: TRBV2
d_call: .
cdr3_aa: CASSYVTDYGYTF
cdr3_nt: TGTGCCAGCAGTTATGTCACAGACTATGGCTACACCTTC

j_call: TRBJ1-6
clone_size: .
v_call: TRBV19
d_call: TRBD1
cdr3_aa: CASETGGGSPLHF
cdr3_nt: TGTGCCAGTGAGACAGGGGGTGGGTCACCCCTCCACTTT

j_call: TRBJ1-5
clone_size: .
v_call: TRBV6-9
d_call: .
cdr3_aa: CASSQRLRGNQPQHF
cdr3_nt: TGTGCCAGCAGTCAGCGTCTGAGGGGCAATCAGCCCCAGCATTTT

j_call: TRBJ2-3
clone_size: few
v_call: TRBV10-1
d_call: TRBD1
cdr3_aa: CASSESKVPGQGNIGPPDTQYF
cdr3_nt: TGCGCCAGCAGTGAGTCGAAAGTCCCGGGACAGGGTAACATCGGACCCCCAGATACGCAGTATTTT

j_call: TRBJ2-3
clone_size: .
v_call: TRBV6-6
d_call: .
cdr3_aa: CASSKGGLTDTQYF
cdr3_nt: TGTGCCAGCAGTAAAGGGGGTTTAACGGATACGCAGTATTTT

j_call: TRBJ1-3
clone_size: .
v_call: TRBV6-5
d_call: .
cdr3_aa: CASARGATSGNTIYF
cdr3_nt: TGTGCCAGCGCCCGGGGGGCGACCTCTGGAAACACCATATATTTT

j_call: TRBJ1-2
clone_size: .
v_call: TRBV29-1
d_call: .
cdr3_aa: CSGADTTYGYTF
cdr3_nt: TGCAGCGGGGCGGACACTACCTATGGCTACACCTTC

j_call: TRBJ2-2
clone_size: .
v_call: TRBV4-3
d_call: TRBD2
cdr3_aa: CASSQDFSGGGPTGELFF
cdr3_nt: TGCGCCAGCAGCCAAGATTTTAGCGGGGGGGGACCCACCGGGGAGCTGTTTTTT

j_call: TRBJ2-2
clone_size: .
v_call: TRBV18
d_call: TRBD1
cdr3_aa: CASSRAGGHTGELFF
cdr3_nt: TGTGCCAGCTCACGGGCAGGGGGTCACACCGGGGAGCTGTTTTTT

j_call: TRBJ2-3
clone_size: .
v_call: TRBV5-5
d_call: TRBD2
cdr3_aa: CASRISGGPTDTQYF
cdr3_nt: TGTGCCAGCAGAATTAGCGGGGGGCCCACAGATACGCAGTATTTT

j_call: TRBJ1-6
clone_size: .
v_call: TRBV4-3
d_call: .
cdr3_aa: CASSLQGGSSPLHF
cdr3_nt: TGCGCCAGCAGCCTCCAAGGCGGGTCCTCACCCCTCCACTTT

j_call: TRBJ1-3
clone_size: .
v_call: TRBV11-1
d_call: .
cdr3_aa: CASSRDSGNTIYF
cdr3_nt: TGTGCCAGCAGCCGCGACTCTGGAAACACCATATATTTT

j_call: TRBJ1-1
clone_size: .
v_call: TRBV7-2
d_call: .
cdr3_aa: CASSLVGGGNTEAFF
cdr3_nt: TGTGCCAGCAGCTTAGTTGGGGGGGGGAACACTGAAGCTTTCTTT

j_call: TRBJ1-6
clone_size: .
v_call: TRBV6-5
d_call: .
cdr3_aa: CASSSSMDSPLHF
cdr3_nt: TGTGCCAGCTCGAGTTCCATGGATTCACCCCTCCACTTT

j_call: TRBJ2-2
clone_size: .
v_call: TRBV12-2
d_call: .
cdr3_aa: CASRLDYRGRNGELFF
cdr3_nt: TGTGCAAGTCGCTTAGATTACAGGGGGCGCAATGGGGAGCTGTTTTTT

j_call: TRBJ1-4
clone_size: .
v_call: TRBV11-1
d_call: TRBD1
cdr3_aa: CASSSDRAQEKLFF
cdr3_nt: TGTGCCAGCAGCTCGGACAGGGCTCAAGAAAAACTGTTTTTT

j_call: TRBJ2-5
clone_size: .
v_call: TRBV7-3
d_call: TRBD1
cdr3_aa: CASSPSGRGRETQYF
cdr3_nt: TGTGCCAGCAGCCCAAGCGGCAGGGGGCGGGAGACCCAGTACTTC

j_call: TRBJ2-2
clone_size: .
v_call: TRBV7-2
d_call: .
cdr3_aa: CASSFDGGFGTGELFF
cdr3_nt: TGTGCCAGCAGCTTTGACGGGGGATTCGGAACCGGGGAGCTGTTTTTT

j_call: TRBJ1-2
clone_size: .
v_call: TRBV2
d_call: .
cdr3_aa: CASSDPRAPNYGYTF
cdr3_nt: TGTGCCAGCAGTGATCCCAGGGCACCTAACTATGGCTACACCTTC

j_call: TRBJ1-5
clone_size: .
v_call: TRBV7-2
d_call: TRBD1
cdr3_aa: CASSLGTGVGEPQHF
cdr3_nt: TGTGCCAGCAGCTTAGGGACAGGGGTCGGGGAGCCCCAGCATTTT

j_call: TRBJ1-5
clone_size: .
v_call: TRBV7-8
d_call: .
cdr3_aa: CASSLVGQSWHQPQHF
cdr3_nt: TGTGCCAGCAGCTTAGTTGGCCAGTCGTGGCATCAGCCCCAGCATTTT

j_call: TRBJ2-2
clone_size: .
v_call: TRBV5-1
d_call: TRBD1
cdr3_aa: CASSWRDRGQDTGELFF
cdr3_nt: TGCGCCAGCAGCTGGAGGGACAGGGGGCAAGACACCGGGGAGCTGTTTTTT

j_call: TRBJ2-5
clone_size: .
v_call: TRBV19
d_call: .
cdr3_aa: CASGYQETQYF
cdr3_nt: TGTGCGTCGGGGTACCAAGAGACCCAGTACTTC

j_call: TRBJ2-1
clone_size: .
v_call: TRBV30
d_call: .
cdr3_aa: CAWSNSVAGSSYNEQFF
cdr3_nt: TGTGCCTGGAGTAATTCAGTGGCAGGAAGCTCCTACAATGAGCAGTTCTTC

j_call: TRBJ2-1
clone_size: .
v_call: TRBV29-1
d_call: .
cdr3_aa: CSVEGVRTGNNEQFF
cdr3_nt: TGCAGCGTTGAAGGTGTGCGGACCGGGAACAATGAGCAGTTCTTC

j_call: TRBJ1-4
clone_size: .
v_call: TRBV28
d_call: .
cdr3_aa: CASRPTTTNEKLFF
cdr3_nt: TGTGCCAGCAGACCGACAACAACTAATGAAAAACTGTTTTTT

j_call: TRBJ2-2
clone_size: .
v_call: TRBV28
d_call: .
cdr3_aa: CASSSGGRIAGELFF
cdr3_nt: TGTGCCAGCAGTTCCGGGGGGCGCATCGCCGGGGAGCTGTTTTTT

j_call: TRBJ2-1
clone_size: .
v_call: TRBV27
d_call: TRBD2
cdr3_aa: CASSLGRSGEEFF
cdr3_nt: TGTGCCAGCAGTTTAGGCCGTAGCGGGGAGGAGTTCTTC

j_call: TRBJ2-5
clone_size: .
v_call: TRBV7-2
d_call: TRBD2
cdr3_aa: CASSSGVLRTQYF
cdr3_nt: TGTGCCAGCAGCAGCGGGGTGTTACGGACCCAGTACTTC

j_call: TRBJ2-3
clone_size: .
v_call: TRBV12-3/TRBV12-4
d_call: TRBD2
cdr3_aa: CASGASGVDTQYF
cdr3_nt: TGTGCCAGCGGAGCTAGCGGGGTGGATACGCAGTATTTT

j_call: TRBJ1-2
clone_size: .
v_call: TRBV5-4
d_call: TRBD1
cdr3_aa: CASSWSPGTAYGYTF
cdr3_nt: TGTGCCAGCAGCTGGAGCCCCGGGACAGCCTATGGCTACACCTTC

j_call: TRBJ1-5
clone_size: .
v_call: TRBV6-2/TRBV6-3
d_call: .
cdr3_aa: CASSYRTNEGQPQHF
cdr3_nt: TGTGCCAGCAGTTACCGGACAAATGAAGGTCAGCCCCAGCATTTT

j_call: TRBJ1-4
clone_size: once
v_call: TRBV20-1
d_call: .
cdr3_aa: CSASQGGGNEKLFF
cdr3_nt: TGCAGTGCTAGTCAAGGCGGTGGGAATGAAAAACTGTTTTTT

j_call: TRBJ1-1
clone_size: .
v_call: TRBV3-1/TRBV3-2
d_call: .
cdr3_aa: CASSRELTEAFF
cdr3_nt: TGTGCCAGCAGCCGGGAGCTCACTGAAGCTTTCTTT

j_call: TRBJ2-2
clone_size: few
v_call: TRBV30
d_call: TRBD1
cdr3_aa: CAWSGGQGVGELFF
cdr3_nt: TGTGCCTGGAGCGGGGGACAGGGGGTCGGGGAGCTGTTTTTT

j_call: TRBJ2-2
clone_size: few
v_call: TRBV13
d_call: TRBD2
cdr3_aa: CASKIGTSVSGELFF
cdr3_nt: TGTGCCAGCAAAATTGGGACTAGCGTATCGGGGGAGCTGTTTTTT

j_call: TRBJ2-4
clone_size: .
v_call: TRBV6-5
d_call: TRBD2
cdr3_aa: CASSYSGGEGKNIQYF
cdr3_nt: TGTGCCAGCAGTTACTCAGGAGGGGAGGGCAAAAACATTCAGTACTTC

j_call: TRBJ1-4
clone_size: .
v_call: TRBV29-1
d_call: .
cdr3_aa: CSASFRGANEKLFF
cdr3_nt: TGCAGCGCATCATTCAGGGGCGCTAATGAAAAACTGTTTTTT

j_call: TRBJ2-7
clone_size: .
v_call: TRBV18
d_call: TRBD1
cdr3_aa: CASSPRQGYYEQYF
cdr3_nt: TGTGCCAGCTCACCCAGACAGGGGTACTACGAGCAGTACTTC

j_call: TRBJ2-1
clone_size: .
v_call: TRBV5-1
d_call: TRBD2
cdr3_aa: CASSSQRGGLSEQFF
cdr3_nt: TGCGCCAGCAGCTCCCAGCGGGGGGGCTTAAGTGAGCAGTTCTTC

j_call: TRBJ2-5
clone_size: .
v_call: TRBV3-1/TRBV3-2
d_call: TRBD1
cdr3_aa: CASSQPPGQGSETQYF
cdr3_nt: TGTGCCAGCAGCCAACCCCCGGGACAGGGGTCAGAGACCCAGTACTTC

j_call: TRBJ1-5
clone_size: few
v_call: TRBV28
d_call: TRBD1
cdr3_aa: CASRQGGDQPQHF
cdr3_nt: TGTGCCAGTAGACAGGGCGGCGATCAGCCCCAGCATTTT

j_call: TRBJ2-7
clone_size: .
v_call: TRBV7-2
d_call: TRBD2
cdr3_aa: CASSFQGLAGGPLIYEQYF
cdr3_nt: TGTGCCAGCAGCTTTCAGGGACTAGCGGGGGGGCCTCTCATCTACGAGCAGTACTTC

j_call: TRBJ2-1
clone_size: few
v_call: TRBV6-5
d_call: TRBD2
cdr3_aa: CASRPRGGPYNEQFF
cdr3_nt: TGTGCCAGCAGGCCTCGGGGGGGGCCCTACAATGAGCAGTTCTTC

j_call: TRBJ2-7
clone_size: .
v_call: TRBV7-7
d_call: TRBD1
cdr3_aa: CASSPDRGTEQYF
cdr3_nt: TGTGCTAGCAGCCCGGACAGGGGGACCGAGCAGTACTTC

j_call: TRBJ1-2
clone_size: .
v_call: TRBV4-2
d_call: .
cdr3_aa: CASSQDLETTYGYTF
cdr3_nt: TGTGCCAGCAGCCAAGATCTAGAGACTACCTATGGCTACACCTTC